Sequencing of this TCR beta chain was carried out in a study of tumor and adjacent non-tumor tissue in lung cancer. Study-wide results and limits: Patients with more diverse tumor TCRs had worse survival. In normal lung, the top 100 clones were significantly more dominant than in tumor.

Three rounds of nested PCR, following a modified ARM-PCR protocol, produced the TCRbeta library. TCRdb processed the multiplex PCR reads anew with MiXCR; each CDR3 protein has one entry. The sample gives 77,000 or so distinct CDR3 sequences, over 70% of which show up once; around 12% is in the top ten. Trimming at V came to 6 bases and at J to 9 bases, leaving 13 bases not matched to a gene. The V gene's germline CDR1 is LNHDA and CDR2 SQIVND (reference sequence). This CDR3 is built from 16 residues. With regard to this clonotype: What it binds is unknown. Since a much larger clone is just one base distant, this may be a read error.

No cell sorting was done before RNA was extracted from the tissue. Donors were chemotherapy-naive, newly diagnosed lung cancer surgical patients in China, August–late 2014. The sequence derives from a woman in her 50s with non-small cell lung cancer. The chain employs TRBV19 and TRBJ2-1, with 11 bases fitting TRBD2. Sequencing was carried out using lung tumor tissue. The CDR3: CASSLLELAGEVEQFF. Here the CDR3 DNA reads TGTGCCAGTAGCCTGCTAGAACTAGCGGGAGAGGTTGAGCAGTTCTTC.